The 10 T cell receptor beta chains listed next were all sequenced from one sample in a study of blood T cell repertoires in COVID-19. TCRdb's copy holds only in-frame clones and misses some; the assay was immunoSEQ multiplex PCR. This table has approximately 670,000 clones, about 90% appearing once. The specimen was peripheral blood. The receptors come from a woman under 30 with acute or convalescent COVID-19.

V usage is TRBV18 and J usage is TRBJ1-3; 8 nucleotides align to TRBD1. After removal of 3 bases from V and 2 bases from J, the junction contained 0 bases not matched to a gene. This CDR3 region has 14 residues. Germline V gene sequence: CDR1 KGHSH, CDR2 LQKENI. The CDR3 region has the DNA TGTGCCAGCTCACCGGACAGGGCTGGAAACACCATATATTTT. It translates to CASSPDRAGNTIYF.

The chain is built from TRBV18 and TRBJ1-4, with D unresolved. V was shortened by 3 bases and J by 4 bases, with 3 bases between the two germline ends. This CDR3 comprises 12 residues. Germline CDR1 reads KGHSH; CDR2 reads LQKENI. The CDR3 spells CASSPHNEKLFF. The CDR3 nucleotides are TGTGCCAGCTCACCCCATAATGAAAAACTGTTTTTT. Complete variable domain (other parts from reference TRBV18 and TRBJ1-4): NAGVMQNPRHLVRRRGQEARLRCSPMKGHSHVYWYRQLPEEGLKFMVYLQKENIIDESGMPKERFSAEFPKEGPSILRIQQVVRGDSAAYFCASSPHNEKLFFGSGTQLSVL.

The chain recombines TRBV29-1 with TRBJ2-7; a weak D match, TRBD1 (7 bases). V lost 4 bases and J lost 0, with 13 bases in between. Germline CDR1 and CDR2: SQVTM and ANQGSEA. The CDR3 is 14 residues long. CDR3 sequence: CSVGGRGDSYEQYF. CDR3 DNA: TGCAGCGTTGGGGGCAGGGGGGACTCCTACGAGCAGTACTTC.

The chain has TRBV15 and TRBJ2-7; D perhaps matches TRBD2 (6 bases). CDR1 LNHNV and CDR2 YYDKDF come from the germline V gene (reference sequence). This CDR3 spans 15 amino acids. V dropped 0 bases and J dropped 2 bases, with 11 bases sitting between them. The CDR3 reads CATSRDRGAAYEQYF. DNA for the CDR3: TGTGCCACCAGCAGAGATCGCGGGGCAGCCTACGAGCAGTACTTC.

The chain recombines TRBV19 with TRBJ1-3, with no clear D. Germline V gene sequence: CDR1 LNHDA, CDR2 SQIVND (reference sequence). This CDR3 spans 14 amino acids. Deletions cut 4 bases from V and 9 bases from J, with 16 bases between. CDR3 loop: CASSRSAAPATIYF. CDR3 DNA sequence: TGTGCCAGTAGTAGAAGTGCAGCGCCGGCCACCATATATTTT.

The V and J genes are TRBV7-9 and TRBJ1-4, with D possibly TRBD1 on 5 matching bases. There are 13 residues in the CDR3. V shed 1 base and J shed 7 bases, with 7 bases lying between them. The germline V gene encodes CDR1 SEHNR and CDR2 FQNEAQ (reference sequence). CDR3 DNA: TGTGCCAGCAGCTTAGGCGGGGGTGAAAAACTGTTTTTT. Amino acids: CASSLGGGEKLFF.

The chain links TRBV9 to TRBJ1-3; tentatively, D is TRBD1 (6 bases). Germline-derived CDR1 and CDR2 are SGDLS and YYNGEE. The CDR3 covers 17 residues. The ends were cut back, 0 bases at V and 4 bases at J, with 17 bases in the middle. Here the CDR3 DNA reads TGTGCCAGCAGCGTAGGCCGGGGCAGGGGATCCGGAAACACCATATATTTT. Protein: CASSVGRGRGSGNTIYF.

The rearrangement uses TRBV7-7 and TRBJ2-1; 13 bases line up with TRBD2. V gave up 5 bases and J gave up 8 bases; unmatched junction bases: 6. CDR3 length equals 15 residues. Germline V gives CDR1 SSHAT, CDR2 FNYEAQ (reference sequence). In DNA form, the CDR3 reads TGTGCCAGCAGCCCGACTAGCGGGGGGTTCTATGAGCAGTTCTTC. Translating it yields CASSPTSGGFYEQFF.

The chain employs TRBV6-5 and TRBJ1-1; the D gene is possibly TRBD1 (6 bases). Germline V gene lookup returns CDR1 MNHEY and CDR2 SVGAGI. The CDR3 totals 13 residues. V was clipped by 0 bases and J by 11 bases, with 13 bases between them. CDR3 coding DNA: TGTGCCAGCAGTTACTCTACAGGGCTTGCGGCTTTCTTT. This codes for CASSYSTGLAAFF.

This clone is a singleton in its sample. CDR3 nucleotide sequence: TGTGCCAGCAGCCCCCGGGACAGGAATTACAATGAGCAGTTCTTC. This gives the protein CASSPRDRNYNEQFF. The genes are TRBV9 and TRBJ2-1, with 8 bases lining up with TRBD1. This CDR3 has 15 residues. Per germline, CDR1 SGDLS and CDR2 YYNGEE. The trim removed 4 bases at V and 4 bases at J, leaving 7 bases unmatched. Full variable domain (remainder filled in from reference TRBV9 and TRBJ2-1): DSGVTQTPKHLITATGQRVTLRCSPRSGDLSVYWYQQSLDQGLQFLIQYYNGEERAKGNILERFSAQQFPDLHSELNLSSLELGDSALYFCASSPRDRNYNEQFFGPGTRLTVL.